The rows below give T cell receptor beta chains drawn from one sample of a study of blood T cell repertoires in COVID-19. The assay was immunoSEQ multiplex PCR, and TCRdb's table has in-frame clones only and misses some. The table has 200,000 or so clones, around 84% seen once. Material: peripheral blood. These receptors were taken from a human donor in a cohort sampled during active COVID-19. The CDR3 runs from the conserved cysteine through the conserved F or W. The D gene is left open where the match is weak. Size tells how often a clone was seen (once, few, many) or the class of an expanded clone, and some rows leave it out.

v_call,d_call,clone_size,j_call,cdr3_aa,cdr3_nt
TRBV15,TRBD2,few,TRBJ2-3,CATSRDTPLAGGTDTQYF,TGTGCCACCAGCAGAGATACCCCTCTAGCGGGAGGGACCGATACGCAGTATTTT
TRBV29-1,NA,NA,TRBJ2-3,CSVLGGASNTQYF,TGCAGCGTGCTAGGGGGAGCGTCAAATACGCAGTATTTT
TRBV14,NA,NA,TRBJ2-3,CASSQSRDTQYF,TGTGCCAGCAGCCAATCGCGAGATACGCAGTATTTT
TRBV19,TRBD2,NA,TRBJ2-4,CASSTDSGSGNIQYF,TGTGCCAGTAGTACCGACAGCGGGAGCGGAAACATTCAGTACTTC
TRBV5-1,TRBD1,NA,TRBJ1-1,CASSHRQGRNTEAFF,TGCGCCAGCAGCCATCGACAGGGGCGAAACACTGAAGCTTTCTTT
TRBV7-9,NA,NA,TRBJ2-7,CASSLGRGINEQYF,TGTGCCAGCAGCTTAGGGCGGGGTATCAACGAGCAGTACTTC
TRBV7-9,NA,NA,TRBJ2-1,CASTRLQGSSYNEQFF,TGTGCCAGCACCCGCTTGCAGGGGAGCTCCTACAATGAGCAGTTCTTC
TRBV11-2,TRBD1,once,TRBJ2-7,CASSLRGWDRNYEQYF,TGTGCCAGCAGCTTAAGAGGGTGGGACAGGAACTACGAGCAGTACTTC
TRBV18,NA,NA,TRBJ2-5,CASSPRQQETQYF,TGTGCCAGCTCACCTAGACAGCAAGAGACCCAGTACTTC
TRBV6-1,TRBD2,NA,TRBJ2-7,CASSDRGSGEQYF,TGTGCCAGCAGTGATCGCGGGAGTGGGGAGCAGTACTTC
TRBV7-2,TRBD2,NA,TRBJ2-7,CASSFLGTSGPYEQYF,TGTGCCAGCAGCTTTTTAGGGACTAGCGGCCCCTACGAGCAGTACTTC
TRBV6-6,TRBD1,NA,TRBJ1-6,CASTGQGNSPLHF,TGTGCCAGCACAGGACAGGGAAATTCACCCCTCCACTTT
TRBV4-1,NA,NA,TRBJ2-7,CASSQAQDSSYEQYF,TGCGCCAGCAGCCAAGCCCAAGACAGCTCCTACGAGCAGTACTTC
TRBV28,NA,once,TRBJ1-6,CASSPAGVSPLHF,TGTGCCAGCAGCCCCGCGGGGGTGTCACCCCTCCACTTT
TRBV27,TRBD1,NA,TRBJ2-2,CASSQNPGQGPNTGELFF,TGTGCCAGCAGCCAGAATCCGGGACAGGGCCCGAACACCGGGGAGCTGTTTTTT
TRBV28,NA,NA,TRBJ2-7,CASSPGTSGYEQYF,TGTGCCAGCAGTCCCGGGACATCTGGCTACGAGCAGTACTTC
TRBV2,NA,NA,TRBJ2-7,CASRRAGVSNEQYF,TGTGCCAGCAGGAGGGCAGGGGTGAGCAACGAGCAGTACTTC
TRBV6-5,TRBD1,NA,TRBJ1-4,CASSWGQTNEKLFF,TGTGCCAGCTCGTGGGGACAGACTAATGAAAAACTGTTTTTT
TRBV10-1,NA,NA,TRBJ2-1,CASSDTGMAYNEQFF,TGCGCCAGCAGTGATACGGGTATGGCCTACAATGAGCAGTTCTTC
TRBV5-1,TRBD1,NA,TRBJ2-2,CASRTPGGDTGELFF,TGCGCCAGCAGGACCCCAGGGGGCGACACCGGGGAGCTGTTTTTT
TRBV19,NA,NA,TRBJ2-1,CASRITGWNEQFF,TGTGCCAGTAGAATTACAGGGTGGAATGAGCAGTTCTTC
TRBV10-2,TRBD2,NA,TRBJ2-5,CASSESRGREETQYF,TGCGCCAGCAGTGAGTCGCGCGGGAGGGAAGAGACCCAGTACTTC
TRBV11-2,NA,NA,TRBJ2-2,CASSVRGMNTGELFF,TGTGCCAGCAGCGTAAGGGGGATGAACACCGGGGAGCTGTTTTTT
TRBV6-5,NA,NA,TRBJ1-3,CASSYTQEGGNTIYF,TGTGCCAGCAGTTATACTCAGGAGGGAGGAAACACCATATATTTT
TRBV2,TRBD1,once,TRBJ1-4,CASREGGTTNEKLFF,TGTGCCAGCAGGGAAGGGGGCACAACTAATGAAAAACTGTTTTTT
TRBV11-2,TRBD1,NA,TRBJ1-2,CASSSNGDRGYGYTF,TGTGCCAGCAGCTCGAACGGGGACAGGGGCTATGGCTACACCTTC
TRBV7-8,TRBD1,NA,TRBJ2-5,CASSPPGTGKETQYF,TGTGCCAGCAGCCCACCCGGGACAGGGAAAGAGACCCAGTACTTC
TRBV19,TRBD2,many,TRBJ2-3,CASSALAGGSDTQYF,TGTGCCAGTAGTGCGCTAGCGGGAGGGTCAGATACGCAGTATTTT
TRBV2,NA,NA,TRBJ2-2,CASSEIRRTRNTGELFF,TGTGCCAGCAGTGAAATACGGAGGACCCGGAACACCGGGGAGCTGTTTTTT
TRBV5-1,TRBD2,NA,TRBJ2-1,CASSLGTSGVSYYYNEQFF,TGCGCCAGCAGCTTGGGGACTAGCGGAGTGAGCTACTACTACAATGAGCAGTTCTTC
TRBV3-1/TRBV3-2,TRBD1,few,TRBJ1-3,CASSTRGQSSGNTIYF,TGTGCCAGCAGCACCCGGGGACAGAGCTCTGGAAACACCATATATTTT
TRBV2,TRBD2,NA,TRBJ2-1,CASSLAGGPNNEQFF,TGTGCCAGCAGTCTAGCGGGAGGGCCAAACAATGAGCAGTTCTTC
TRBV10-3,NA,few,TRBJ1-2,CAISITDNGYTF,TGTGCCATCAGCATCACAGACAATGGCTACACCTTC
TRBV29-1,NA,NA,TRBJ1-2,CSGLEIDGDDYGYTF,TGCAGCGGGTTGGAGATTGACGGCGACGACTATGGCTACACCTTC
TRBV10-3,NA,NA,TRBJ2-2,CATLGLYAGELFF,TGTGCCACCCTGGGACTTTATGCCGGGGAGCTGTTTTTT
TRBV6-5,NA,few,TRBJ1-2,CASSTGQTTNYGYTF,TGTGCCAGCAGTACTGGACAGACTACTAACTATGGCTACACCTTC
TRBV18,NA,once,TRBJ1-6,CASSPDRENSPLHF,TGTGCCAGCTCACCCGACAGAGAAAATTCACCCCTCCACTTT
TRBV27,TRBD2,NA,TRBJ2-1,CASGSGSLYNEQFF,TGTGCCAGCGGAAGCGGGAGTCTCTACAATGAGCAGTTCTTC
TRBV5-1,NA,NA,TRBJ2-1,CASSQLAFTYNEQFF,TGCGCCAGCAGCCAACTAGCTTTTACCTACAATGAGCAGTTCTTC
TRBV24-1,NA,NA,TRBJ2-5,CATSDPTTATGTQYF,TGTGCCACCAGTGATCCAACGACAGCGACCGGGACCCAGTACTTC
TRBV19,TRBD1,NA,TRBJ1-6,CASRDRGTNSPLHF,TGTGCCAGTAGAGACAGGGGCACTAATTCACCCCTCCACTTT
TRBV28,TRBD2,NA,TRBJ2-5,CASSLGSWGGKETQYF,TGTGCCAGCAGTTTAGGGTCGTGGGGGGGGAAAGAGACCCAGTACTTC
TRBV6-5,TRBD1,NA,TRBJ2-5,CASSGDRGIQETQYF,TGTGCCAGCAGCGGGGACAGGGGGATTCAAGAGACCCAGTACTTC
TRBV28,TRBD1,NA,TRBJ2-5,CASSPGTEETQYF,TGTGCCAGCAGTCCGGGGACAGAAGAGACCCAGTACTTC
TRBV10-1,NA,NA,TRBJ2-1,CASSEESSANYNEQFF,TGCGCCAGCAGTGAGGAGTCTAGCGCGAACTACAATGAGCAGTTCTTC
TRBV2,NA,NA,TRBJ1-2,CASSPDSNYGYTF,TGTGCCAGCTCCCCTGACAGTAACTATGGCTACACCTTC
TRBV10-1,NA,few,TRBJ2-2,CASSSDSTNTGELFF,TGCGCCAGCAGCTCGGACTCGACCAACACCGGGGAGCTGTTTTTT
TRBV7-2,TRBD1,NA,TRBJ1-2,CASSPGPGTGFGYTF,TGTGCCAGCAGCCCGGGTCCCGGGACAGGGTTCGGCTACACCTTC
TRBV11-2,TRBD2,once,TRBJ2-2,CASSSGLAGGRTGELFF,TGTGCCAGCAGCTCGGGACTAGCGGGAGGGCGTACCGGGGAGCTGTTTTTT
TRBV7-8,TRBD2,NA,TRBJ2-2,CASSPTSGRASELFF,TGTGCCAGCAGCCCGACTAGCGGGAGGGCATCAGAGCTGTTTTTT
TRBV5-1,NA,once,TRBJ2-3,CASSLTPGTSTDTQYF,TGCGCCAGCAGCTTAACTCCAGGGACTAGCACAGATACGCAGTATTTT
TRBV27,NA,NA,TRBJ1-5,CASSPRGRENQPQHF,TGTGCCAGCAGCCCCAGGGGTAGGGAGAATCAGCCCCAGCATTTT
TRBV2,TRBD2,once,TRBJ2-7,CAITGTRSYEQYF,TGTGCCATCACCGGGACTAGATCCTACGAGCAGTACTTC
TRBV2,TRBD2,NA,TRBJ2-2,CASRQSGSATGELFF,TGTGCCAGCAGGCAAAGCGGGAGTGCCACCGGGGAGCTGTTTTTT
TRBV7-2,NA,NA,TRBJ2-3,CASSSRLSTDTQYF,TGTGCCAGCAGCTCACGGTTGAGCACAGATACGCAGTATTTT
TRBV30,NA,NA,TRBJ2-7,CAWSPGYEQYF,TGTGCCTGGAGCCCAGGATACGAGCAGTACTTC
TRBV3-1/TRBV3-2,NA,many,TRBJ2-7,CASSPRTLYEQYF,TGTGCCAGCAGCCCTCGGACACTATACGAGCAGTACTTC